The source of this T cell receptor (beta chain) is a study of blood T cell repertoires in COVID-19. The overall study: Sites across the United States, Italy and Spain contributed samples from acute and convalescent COVID-19. T cells, B-cell-depleted T cells, or PBMCs supplied cDNA or gDNA.

This clone occurred once. In the original processing: Estimates of nucleated cell counts were drawn from the amplification of reference gene primers. Profiling relied on immunoSEQ multiplex PCR, and the TCRdb table lists in-frame clones only, not all of them. V and J calls plus clone size are reproduced from that table; the DNA served to infer D and trimming. The profile covers about 26,000 clones, with 90% appearing a single time and 7.6% taken by the ten largest. CDR1 and CDR2 (germline): SGHNT, YYREEE (reference sequence). The V end was cut by 3 bases, the J end by 1 base, with 13 bases between. CDR3 length equals 15 residues.

The sample comprised peripheral blood. This sequence joins TRBV5-4 and TRBJ1-1; D gene uncertain. The receptor was isolated from a human donor in a cohort sampled during active COVID-19. This chain's CDR3 is CASSSRTGSNTEAFF. In DNA, the CDR3 is TGTGCCAGCAGCTCAAGGACGGGATCGAACACTGAAGCTTTCTTT.